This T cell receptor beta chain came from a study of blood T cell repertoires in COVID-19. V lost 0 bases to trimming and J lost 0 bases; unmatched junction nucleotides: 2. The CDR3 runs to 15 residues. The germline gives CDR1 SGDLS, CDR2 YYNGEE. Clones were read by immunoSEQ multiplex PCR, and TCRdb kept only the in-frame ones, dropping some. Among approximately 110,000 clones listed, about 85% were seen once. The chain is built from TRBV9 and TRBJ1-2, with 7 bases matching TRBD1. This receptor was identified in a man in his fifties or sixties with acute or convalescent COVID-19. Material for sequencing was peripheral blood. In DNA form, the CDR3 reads TGTGCCAGCAGCGTAGGGCAGGGGGCTAACTATGGCTACACCTTC. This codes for CASSVGQGANYGYTF.